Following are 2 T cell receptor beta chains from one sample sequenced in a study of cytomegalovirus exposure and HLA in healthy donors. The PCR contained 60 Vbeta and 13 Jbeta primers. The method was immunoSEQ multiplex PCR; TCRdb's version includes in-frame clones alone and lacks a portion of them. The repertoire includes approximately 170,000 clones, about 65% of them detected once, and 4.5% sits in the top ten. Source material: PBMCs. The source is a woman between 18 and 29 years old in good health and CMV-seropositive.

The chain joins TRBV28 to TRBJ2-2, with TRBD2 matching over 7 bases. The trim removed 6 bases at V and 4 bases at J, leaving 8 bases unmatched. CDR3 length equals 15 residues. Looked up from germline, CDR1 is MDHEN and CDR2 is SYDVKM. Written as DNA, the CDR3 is TGTGCCAGCAGCGATGGACTAGTTGGCACCGGGGAGCTGTTTTTT. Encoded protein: CASSDGLVGTGELFF.

CDR3 DNA: TGTGCCAGCAGCCTGACCGACAGGGAGCAGTACTTC. It specifies CASSLTDREQYF. This sequence joins TRBV7-2 and TRBJ2-7; perhaps TRBD1 as D (6 bases). The V end lost 5 bases, the J end lost 7 bases, and 12 bases lay between the germline ends. In germline, CDR1 is SGHTA, CDR2 FQGNSA. The CDR3 contains 12 residues.